This T cell receptor beta chain stems from a study of technical replicates of blood from a handful of donors. The CDR3 is 11 residues long. V was trimmed by 3 bases and J by 9 bases, leaving 8 bases between them. The germline CDR1 and CDR2 sequences are KGHSH and LQKENI. Some clones are missing from TCRdb's copy, which holds only in-frame ones; the method was immunoSEQ multiplex PCR. The data contain fewer than 100,000 clones, around 90% of them seen just once; the ten biggest clones take up roughly 0.27%. Material for sequencing was T cells isolated from PBMCs. The sequence was collected from a human donor in good health. The V gene is TRBV18, the J gene TRBJ1-1, with a weak D call TRBD1 (6 bases). CDR3 region: CASSPGTQAFF. The DNA of the CDR3 is TGTGCCAGCTCACCTGGGACACAAGCTTTCTTT.